This T cell receptor beta chain was retrieved from a study of blood T cell repertoires in COVID-19. Per the original data handling: Amplification of reference gene primers provided the estimated nucleated cell counts. TCRdb's copy holds only in-frame clones and misses some; the assay was immunoSEQ multiplex PCR. V and J calls and clone size follow that table, whereas D and trimming were derived from the DNA. The sample comprises hundreds of thousands of clones, just over 90% of which are singletons, and over 1.5% rests with the top ten. This CDR3 spans 13 amino acids. Germline CDR1 is ENHRY and CDR2 is SYGVKD. The ends were cut back, 9 bases at V and 0 bases at J, with 12 bases in the middle. Enrollees, roughly 18 to 90 years old, lived in 25 or so US areas. Participants were placed into cohorts based on the clinical history they reported. Two negative PCRs, clearance, or symptom resolution had been documented for recovered Cohort 3 donors.

The specimen sequenced was PBMCs or T cells enriched from blood (not recorded which). J is TRBJ2-7 and V is TRBV10-3; perhaps TRBD1 as D (6 bases). This clonotype was sampled from a woman younger than 30 who had recovered from COVID-19. CDR3 loop: CAIRQADSYEQYF. As DNA, the CDR3 is TGTGCCATTCGACAGGCCGACTCCTACGAGCAGTACTTC.